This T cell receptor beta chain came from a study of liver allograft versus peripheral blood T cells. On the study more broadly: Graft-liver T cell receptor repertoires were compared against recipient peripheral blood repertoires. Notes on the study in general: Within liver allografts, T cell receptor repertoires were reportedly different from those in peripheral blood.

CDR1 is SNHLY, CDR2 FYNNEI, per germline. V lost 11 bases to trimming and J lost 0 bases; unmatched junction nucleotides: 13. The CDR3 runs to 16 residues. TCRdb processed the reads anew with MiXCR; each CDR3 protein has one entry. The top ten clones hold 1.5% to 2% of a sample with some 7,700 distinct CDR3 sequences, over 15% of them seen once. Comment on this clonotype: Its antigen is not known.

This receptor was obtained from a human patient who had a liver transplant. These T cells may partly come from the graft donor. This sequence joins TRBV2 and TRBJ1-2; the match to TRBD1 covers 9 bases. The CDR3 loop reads CAEQGIWTGANYGYTF. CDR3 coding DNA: TGTGCCGAGCAAGGTATATGGACAGGGGCTAACTATGGCTACACCTTC. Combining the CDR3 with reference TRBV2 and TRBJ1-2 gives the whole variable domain EPEVTQTPSHQVTQMGQEVILRCVPISNHLYFYWYRQILGQKVEFLVSFYNNEISEKSEIFDDQFSVERPDGSNFTLKIRSTKLEDSAMYFCAEQGIWTGANYGYTFGSGTRLTVV.